Listed below are T cell receptor beta chains from one sample, sequenced in a study of T cell responses to AZD1222 COVID-19 vaccine. The assay was immunoSEQ multiplex PCR, and TCRdb's table has in-frame clones only and misses some. The data contain 150,000 or so clones, roughly 92% of them singletons. Source: peripheral blood, taken on day 0 of AZD1222 vaccination. These receptors all stem from an adult in good health. Each CDR3 is given with its conserved first and last residue. D genes are given only for firm matches. Part of the rows lack a size; the others show once, few, many or a class for expanded clones.

TRBV5-5	TRBJ1-1	NA	NA	CASSPLQMNTEAFF	TGTGCCAGCAGCCCTTTACAGATGAACACTGAAGCTTTCTTT
TRBV13	TRBJ1-6	NA	NA	CASSAQGNDSPLHF	TGTGCCAGCAGCGCTCAGGGGAATGATTCACCCCTCCACTTT
TRBV18	TRBJ1-4	TRBD1	NA	CASCIAGTANEKLFF	TGTGCCAGCTGCATTGCCGGGACAGCTAATGAAAAACTGTTTTTT
TRBV29-1	TRBJ2-7	TRBD1	NA	CSTRGQGASYEQYF	TGCAGCACACGGGGACAGGGGGCTTCCTACGAGCAGTACTTC
TRBV27	TRBJ1-5	NA	NA	CASSQHRVSNQPQHF	TGTGCCAGCAGTCAGCACAGGGTTAGCAATCAGCCCCAGCATTTT
TRBV18	TRBJ1-2	NA	NA	CASSPVRFYGYTF	TGTGCCAGCTCACCAGTTAGGTTCTATGGCTACACCTTC
TRBV5-1	TRBJ2-1	NA	once	CASSLAGGAASLYNEQFF	TGCGCCAGCAGCTTGGCGGGCGGGGCGGCTAGCCTCTACAATGAGCAGTTCTTC
TRBV5-1	TRBJ2-5	NA	NA	CASSLGQILYRETQYF	TGCGCCAGCAGCTTGGGGCAGATACTCTATAGGGAGACCCAGTACTTC
TRBV6-4	TRBJ1-1	NA	NA	CASSDGTENTEAFF	TGTGCCAGCAGTGACGGGACGGAGAACACTGAAGCTTTCTTT
TRBV25-1	TRBJ1-6	TRBD1	NA	CASSGRQGARPNSPLHF	TGTGCCAGCAGTGGTAGACAGGGGGCGCGTCCCAATTCACCCCTCCACTTT
TRBV28	TRBJ2-7	NA	NA	CASSTKDWSSYEQYF	TGTGCCAGCAGTACCAAGGACTGGAGCTCCTACGAGCAGTACTTC
TRBV5-1	TRBJ2-1	TRBD2	NA	CASSTGTSAYNEQFF	TGCGCCAGCAGCACCGGGACTAGCGCTTACAATGAGCAGTTCTTC
TRBV28	TRBJ2-7	TRBD2	few	CASSFRAGGPNEQYF	TGTGCCAGCAGTTTTAGGGCGGGAGGGCCCAACGAGCAGTACTTC
TRBV24-1	TRBJ2-3	TRBD2	NA	CATSQAGGNLGTDTQYF	TGTGCCACCAGCCAAGCGGGGGGGAACCTGGGGACAGATACGCAGTATTTT
TRBV7-2	TRBJ1-2	NA	NA	CASSLGALDYGYTF	TGTGCCAGCAGCTTAGGGGCGCTGGACTATGGCTACACCTTC
TRBV19	TRBJ1-1	TRBD1	NA	CASSAGTGYVMNTEAFF	TGTGCCAGTAGTGCCGGGACAGGCTATGTAATGAACACTGAAGCTTTCTTT
TRBV24-1	TRBJ2-1	TRBD2	NA	CATSDPGTSGGYNEQFF	TGTGCCACCAGTGATCCCGGGACTAGCGGGGGGTACAATGAGCAGTTCTTC
TRBV28	TRBJ1-4	NA	NA	CASSPSPGQGEKLFF	TGTGCCAGCAGTCCCTCCCCCGGACAAGGCGAAAAACTGTTTTTT
TRBV5-1	TRBJ2-3	TRBD2	NA	CASSLPIAGSTVDTQYF	TGCGCCAGCAGCTTGCCCATAGCGGGAAGCACGGTAGATACGCAGTATTTT
TRBV3-1/TRBV3-2	TRBJ2-7	NA	NA	CASSPKMFGQTYEQYF	TGTGCCAGCAGCCCCAAAATGTTCGGACAGACCTACGAGCAGTACTTC
TRBV27	TRBJ1-3	NA	NA	CASSRRGLSSGNTIYF	TGTGCCAGCAGCCGACGTGGACTGAGCTCTGGAAACACCATATATTTT
TRBV7-2	TRBJ1-6	TRBD1	NA	CASSFDRGSPLHF	TGTGCCAGCAGCTTTGACAGGGGTTCACCCCTCCACTTT
TRBV28	TRBJ2-7	TRBD1	NA	CASTALLRDRSYEQYF	TGTGCCAGCACCGCTTTACTCCGGGACAGGTCCTACGAGCAGTACTTC
TRBV3-1/TRBV3-2	TRBJ2-3	TRBD2	once	CASSPSQRGGTDTQYF	TGTGCCAGCAGCCCCTCACAGCGGGGGGGCACAGATACGCAGTATTTT
TRBV9	TRBJ2-6	NA	NA	CASSSSTSHSFRASGANVLTF	TGTGCCAGCAGCTCCTCGACTAGTCATTCATTTCGAGCCTCTGGGGCCAACGTCCTGACTTTC
TRBV2	TRBJ2-7	NA	NA	CASIRGAAPYEQYF	TGTGCCAGCATAAGGGGGGCTGCGCCCTACGAGCAGTACTTC
TRBV2	TRBJ2-1	NA	NA	CASSDPGTPPFDADNEQFF	TGTGCCAGCAGTGATCCCGGGACTCCTCCCTTTGACGCCGACAATGAGCAGTTCTTC
TRBV4-1	TRBJ2-3	TRBD1	NA	CASSSPRRTGVTDTQYF	TGCGCCAGCAGTTCTCCCCGCCGGACAGGGGTCACAGATACGCAGTATTTT
TRBV19	TRBJ2-1	NA	NA	CASSPQGTYNEQFF	TGTGCCAGTAGCCCACAGGGAACTTACAATGAGCAGTTCTTC
TRBV4-2	TRBJ2-1	NA	NA	CASSQHSGLSSSYNEQFF	TGTGCCAGCAGCCAACACTCGGGACTTTCGAGCTCCTACAATGAGCAGTTCTTC
TRBV10-1	TRBJ1-1	TRBD1	NA	CASSRTGATEAFF	TGCGCCAGCAGCAGAACAGGGGCCACTGAAGCTTTCTTT
TRBV6-6	TRBJ2-7	TRBD2	NA	CASSLLGRTRGGEGLDEQYF	TGTGCCAGCAGTCTCCTAGGCCGCACGAGGGGAGGGGAAGGCCTAGACGAGCAGTACTTC
TRBV9	TRBJ1-1	TRBD1	NA	CASSVEAGGSDTEAFF	TGTGCCAGCAGCGTAGAGGCAGGGGGTAGTGATACTGAAGCTTTCTTT
TRBV5-4	TRBJ2-5	NA	NA	CASSGDSLGEETQYF	TGTGCCAGCAGCGGAGACAGTTTGGGGGAAGAGACCCAGTACTTC
TRBV5-4	TRBJ2-2	TRBD2	NA	CASSGTSGSTGELFF	TGTGCCAGCAGCGGGACTAGCGGGAGCACCGGGGAGCTGTTTTTT
TRBV12-3/TRBV12-4	TRBJ2-1	NA	NA	CASSLGGNEQFF	TGTGCCAGCAGTTTGGGCGGCAATGAGCAGTTCTTC
TRBV6-1	TRBJ2-1	NA	NA	CASSERDPRSEQFF	TGTGCCAGCAGTGAACGGGACCCCCGAAGTGAGCAGTTCTTC
TRBV2	TRBJ2-4	NA	NA	CASIGGGMAKNIQYF	TGTGCCAGCATAGGAGGGGGGATGGCCAAAAACATTCAGTACTTC
TRBV28	TRBJ1-1	TRBD1	NA	CASRKDRSTEAFF	TGTGCCAGCAGGAAGGACAGGAGCACTGAAGCTTTCTTT
TRBV27	TRBJ2-3	TRBD1	NA	CASSTTGDTQYF	TGTGCCAGCAGCACGACAGGGGATACGCAGTATTTT
TRBV5-1	TRBJ1-2	NA	NA	CASSDGGANYGYTF	TGCGCCAGCAGCGATGGGGGTGCTAACTATGGCTACACCTTC
TRBV5-4	TRBJ2-7	NA	NA	CASSLGGRYEQYF	TGTGCCAGCAGCTTGGGCGGACGATACGAGCAGTACTTC
TRBV5-1	TRBJ2-1	TRBD2	NA	CASSIAGGSYNEQFF	TGCGCCAGCAGCATAGCGGGGGGCTCCTACAATGAGCAGTTCTTC
TRBV2	TRBJ1-1	TRBD1	NA	CASSSDRPNTEAFF	TGTGCCAGCAGTTCGGACAGGCCAAACACTGAAGCTTTCTTT
TRBV2	TRBJ2-2	NA	few	CASSRRGTDTGELFF	TGTGCCAGCAGTAGGCGGGGCACGGACACCGGGGAGCTGTTTTTT
TRBV2	TRBJ1-6	NA	NA	CASRRQDTYNSPLHF	TGTGCCAGCAGAAGACAGGATACCTATAATTCACCCCTCCACTTT
TRBV15	TRBJ2-5	NA	NA	CATSRDRLLTQYF	TGTGCCACCAGCAGAGATCGACTGTTGACCCAGTACTTC
TRBV5-1	TRBJ2-3	TRBD1	NA	CASSPQGALSTDTQYF	TGCGCCAGCAGCCCACAGGGGGCCCTTAGCACAGATACGCAGTATTTT
TRBV15	TRBJ1-2	NA	few	CATSRGAWGYTF	TGTGCCACCAGCAGAGGAGCCTGGGGCTACACCTTC
TRBV10-3	TRBJ2-2	NA	once	CAIRTNPGTTNTGELFF	TGTGCCATCAGAACAAATCCCGGGACAACGAACACCGGGGAGCTGTTTTTT
TRBV11-2	TRBJ2-7	TRBD2	NA	CASSGTSGPYEQYF	TGTGCCAGCAGCGGGACTAGCGGGCCCTACGAGCAGTACTTC
TRBV28	TRBJ2-5	NA	NA	CASSVQETQYF	TGTGCCAGCAGTGTACAAGAGACCCAGTACTTC
TRBV10-3	TRBJ1-1	NA	NA	CAIKGRMNTEAFF	TGTGCCATCAAGGGCAGAATGAACACTGAAGCTTTCTTT
TRBV28	TRBJ1-5	NA	NA	CASSFDRRNSDRPQHF	TGTGCCAGCAGTTTTGATCGCAGGAACAGCGATCGGCCCCAGCATTTT
TRBV11-2	TRBJ2-1	TRBD2	NA	CASIYSGLAGNEQFF	TGTGCCAGCATCTACTCCGGACTAGCTGGCAATGAGCAGTTCTTC
TRBV5-5	TRBJ2-3	TRBD2	NA	CASSLVTSGDLTDTQYF	TGTGCCAGCAGCTTGGTGACTAGCGGGGACCTCACAGATACGCAGTATTTT
TRBV20-1	TRBJ2-5	NA	NA	CSAIKQETQYF	TGCAGTGCTATAAAGCAAGAGACCCAGTACTTC
TRBV5-1	TRBJ2-1	TRBD1	NA	CASSLGTGEIQEQFF	TGCGCCAGCAGCTTAGGCACAGGGGAAATTCAAGAGCAGTTCTTC
TRBV21-1	TRBJ2-2	NA	NA	CASSKAQFRETGELFF	TGTGCCAGCAGCAAAGCCCAATTTAGGGAAACCGGGGAGCTGTTTTTT
TRBV27	TRBJ2-2	TRBD1	few	CASSPTGYGSGELFF	TGTGCCAGCAGTCCGACAGGGTATGGGTCTGGGGAGCTGTTTTTT